These 26 T cell receptor beta chains share one sample of origin, sequenced in a study of cytomegalovirus exposure and HLA in healthy donors. With 60 Vbeta and 13 Jbeta primers, the PCR was carried out. The method was immunoSEQ multiplex PCR; TCRdb's version includes in-frame clones alone and lacks a portion of them. The table records about 120,000 clones, 75% to 90% of them present only once. The sequencing sample was made of PBMCs. The receptor source for this set is a man between 25 and 39 years old in good health and CMV-seronegative.

The chain links TRBV2 to TRBJ1-5; a possible D gene is TRBD1 (5 bases). Trimming took 4 bases from V and 3 from J, leaving 7 bases between them. The germline V gene has CDR1 SNHLY and CDR2 FYNNEI. The CDR3 covers 13 residues. The CDR3 sequence is CASSGQPNQPQHF. CDR3 DNA: TGTGCCAGCAGTGGACAGCCCAATCAGCCCCAGCATTTT.

The V gene is TRBV27, the J gene TRBJ2-7; TRBD1 aligns across 8 bases. With 5 bases clipped from V and 0 bases from J, the junction kept 3 bases outside the gene matches. This CDR3 contains 14 residues. Per the germline V gene, CDR1 is MNHEY and CDR2 is SMNVEV (reference sequence). CDR3 bases: TGTGCCAGCAGTCGGGACAGGAGCTCCTACGAGCAGTACTTC. Its translation: CASSRDRSSYEQYF.

The chain joins TRBV27 to TRBJ1-1, with TRBD1 matching 8 bases. Germline CDR1 and CDR2: MNHEY and SMNVEV (reference sequence). Unmatched junction bases numbered 8, after V lost 8 bases and J lost 6 bases. The CDR3 extends over 13 amino acids. CDR3 in amino acids: CASQGARTSEAFF. The CDR3 DNA reads as TGTGCCAGCCAGGGGGCGAGAACATCTGAAGCTTTCTTT.

V is TRBV19 and J is TRBJ1-3, with a tentative D call TRBD1 (6 bases). The CDR3 runs to 14 residues. The V gene lost 6 bases and the J gene lost 4 bases, with 13 bases spanning the gap. CDR1 is LNHDA, CDR2 SQIVND, per germline (reference sequence). CDR3 in amino acids: CASRVGTPGNTIYF. The CDR3 DNA follows: TGTGCCAGTAGAGTCGGGACACCCGGAAACACCATATATTTT.

The chain uses TRBV28 and TRBJ2-3; TRBD2 matches 8 bases. V shed 3 bases, J shed 2 bases, and the junction held 7 bases outside the gene matches. Germline V gene data show CDR1 as MDHEN and CDR2 as SYDVKM. This CDR3 is 16 amino acids long. Here the CDR3 DNA reads TGTGCCAGCAGTTTCGAGCTAGCGGGTTCCACAGATACGCAGTATTTT. This codes for CASSFELAGSTDTQYF.

V and J are TRBV5-1 and TRBJ2-3; 9 positions agree with TRBD1. The V segment lost 1 base and the J segment 7 bases; nucleotides outside the gene matches: 7. Germline V gene lookup returns CDR1 SGHRS and CDR2 YFSETQ. CDR3 size: 15 residues. CDR3: CASSLKPQGANTQYF. The DNA for the CDR3 is TGCGCCAGCAGCTTGAAGCCACAGGGGGCAAATACGCAGTATTTT. Based on the CDR3 plus reference TRBV5-1 and TRBJ2-3, the full variable domain is KAGVTQTPRYLIKTRGQQVTLSCSPISGHRSVSWYQQTPGQGLQFLFEYFSETQRNKGNFPGRFSGRQFSNSRSEMNVSTLELGDSALYLCASSLKPQGANTQYFGPGTRLTVL.

As DNA, the CDR3 is TGCGCCAGCAGCCAAGACGGGGGACAGGGGAGTTACAATGAGCAGTTCTTC. Translated: CASSQDGGQGSYNEQFF. The chain has TRBV4-1 and TRBJ2-1; TRBD1 agrees at 10 bases. Trimming cost V 0 bases and J 4 bases; bases outside gene matches: 6. Germline-derived CDR1 and CDR2 are MGHRA and YSYEKL. This CDR3 spans 17 amino acids.

The chain is built from TRBV2 and TRBJ1-2; no clear D gene. The CDR3 is 14 residues long. Looked up from germline, CDR1 is SNHLY and CDR2 is FYNNEI. V was trimmed by 6 bases and J by 3 bases, leaving 14 bases between them. The CDR3 region is CASSADPRDYGYTF. CDR3 nucleotide sequence: TGTGCCAGCAGCGCGGACCCGAGGGACTATGGCTACACCTTC.

This rearrangement joins TRBV27 to TRBJ1-1; tentative D call: TRBD1 (5 bases). Per the germline V gene, CDR1 is MNHEY and CDR2 is SMNVEV (reference sequence). There are 13 residues in the CDR3. Trimming took off 3 bases at V and 5 bases at J, with 10 bases between the two ends. CDR3 nucleotide sequence: TGTGCCAGCAGTTTTGGCAGGGTGACTGAAGCTTTCTTT. The encoded protein is CASSFGRVTEAFF.

This clone has just a few counts. The chain links TRBV28 to TRBJ1-6, with no clear D. The V end lost 3 bases, the J end lost 10 bases, and 10 bases lay between the germline ends. The length of the CDR3 is 13 residues. Germline assignment: CDR1 MDHEN and CDR2 SYDVKM. CDR3 sequence reads: CASSLAPESPLHF. In DNA, the CDR3 is TGTGCCAGCAGTTTGGCCCCAGAATCACCCCTCCACTTT.

This chain connects TRBV28 to TRBJ1-6, with TRBD1 as a possible D gene (5 bases). V was shortened by 4 bases and J by 9 bases, with 13 bases between the two germline ends. Per the germline V gene, CDR1 is MDHEN and CDR2 is SYDVKM. The CDR3 spans 14 residues. The CDR3 is CASSWRRGGSPLHF. The CDR3 nucleotides are TGTGCCAGCAGTTGGCGACGGGGGGGTTCACCCCTCCACTTT.

This chain joins TRBV6-1 and TRBJ1-2; tentative D call: TRBD1 (6 bases). Trimming stripped 6 bases from V and 3 bases from J, with 17 bases between. Germline CDR1 reads MNHNS; CDR2 reads SASEGT. This CDR3 spans 15 amino acids. The CDR3 spells CASRATGFSDYGYTF. CDR3 DNA sequence: TGTGCCAGCAGGGCAACAGGGTTTTCGGACTATGGCTACACCTTC.

The chain carries TRBV2 and TRBJ2-1; D unresolved. The length of the CDR3 is 17 residues. Germline loops: CDR1 SNHLY, CDR2 FYNNEI. Deletions cut 6 bases from V and 4 bases from J, with 22 bases between. CDR3 amino acids: CASSRTTYETGYNEQFF. DNA for the CDR3: TGTGCCAGCAGCAGAACGACCTACGAGACTGGGTACAATGAGCAGTTCTTC.

The rearrangement links TRBV10-3 to TRBJ2-3, with 7 bases matching TRBD1. There are 15 residues in the CDR3. J was trimmed by 6 bases and V by 6 bases; bases with no gene match: 12. CDR1 is ENHRY, CDR2 SYGVKD, per germline. The CDR3 DNA reads as TGTGCCATCAGAACTATACAGGGGCTAGAGGATACGCAGTATTTT. It translates to CAIRTIQGLEDTQYF.

This sequence joins TRBV28 and TRBJ1-5; TRBD1 matches 8 bases. The junction had 8 bases not matched to a gene; V was cut back by 5 bases and J by 5 bases. This CDR3 is built from 15 residues. The germline V gene encodes CDR1 MDHEN and CDR2 SYDVKM. Here the CDR3 reads CASSPNQGADQPQHF. CDR3 bases: TGTGCCAGCAGTCCGAATCAGGGGGCAGATCAGCCCCAGCATTTT.

V usage is TRBV19 and J usage is TRBJ2-7; perhaps TRBD1 as D (5 bases). The germline gives CDR1 LNHDA, CDR2 SQIVND (reference sequence). The V end was cut by 8 bases, the J end by 7 bases, with 24 bases between. The CDR3 extends over 15 amino acids. CDR3: CASYARDKPAREQYF. CDR3 coding DNA: TGTGCCAGTTACGCCAGGGATAAACCTGCCCGGGAGCAGTACTTC. Combining the CDR3 with reference TRBV19 and TRBJ2-7 gives the whole variable domain DGGITQSPKYLFRKEGQNVTLSCEQNLNHDAMYWYRQDPGQGLRLIYYSQIVNDFQKGDIAEGYSVSREKKESFPLTVTSAQKNPTAFYLCASYARDKPAREQYFGPGTRLTVT.

The gene calls are TRBV7-8 and TRBJ1-2; the match to TRBD1 covers 11 bases. The CDR3 runs 15 residues. In germline, CDR1 is SGHVS, CDR2 FQNEAQ. The V and J ends lost 1 base and 8 bases, in that order; junction bases with no gene match: 6. The CDR3 DNA is TGTGCCAGCAGCTTAGAGGACAGGGGGCTGTTGGGCTACACCTTC. Its translation: CASSLEDRGLLGYTF.

V is TRBV19 and J is TRBJ2-1; 8 positions agree with TRBD2. Germline-derived CDR1 and CDR2 are LNHDA and SQIVND (reference sequence). CDR3 length equals 16 residues. Trimming removed 7 bases from V and 0 bases from J; junction bases left unmatched: 8. The CDR3 DNA is TGTGCCAGTACCCCAGCGGGGGCGCGCTCCTACAATGAGCAGTTCTTC. Its protein product is CASTPAGARSYNEQFF. Complete variable domain (other parts from reference TRBV19 and TRBJ2-1): DGGITQSPKYLFRKEGQNVTLSCEQNLNHDAMYWYRQDPGQGLRLIYYSQIVNDFQKGDIAEGYSVSREKKESFPLTVTSAQKNPTAFYLCASTPAGARSYNEQFFGPGTRLTVL.

V gene TRBV10-2 combines with J gene TRBJ2-5; 7 bases line up with TRBD2. Germline V gene lookup returns CDR1 WSHSY and CDR2 SAAADI. The ends lost 3 bases at V and 3 bases at J; junction bases unmatched: 13. The CDR3 contains 17 residues. The CDR3 region is CASSDFGRAGVEETQYF. The CDR3 DNA follows: TGCGCCAGCAGTGATTTCGGTAGGGCGGGGGTAGAAGAGACCCAGTACTTC.

The rearrangement links TRBV7-2 to TRBJ2-5; 8 bases are shared with TRBD2. V shed 2 bases and J 5 bases; nucleotides not matched to a gene: 10. This CDR3 comprises 16 residues. Per germline, CDR1 SGHTA and CDR2 FQGNSA. CDR3 amino acids: CASSLMTGGPVETQYF. The CDR3 DNA follows: TGTGCCAGCAGCTTAATGACGGGGGGGCCGGTGGAGACCCAGTACTTC. Filled out from reference TRBV7-2 and TRBJ2-5, the complete variable domain reads GAGVSQSPSNKVTEKGKDVELRCDPISGHTALYWYRQSLGQGLEFLIYFQGNSAPDKSGLPSDRFSAERTGGSVSTLTIQRTQQEDSAVYLCASSLMTGGPVETQYFGPGTRLLVL.

The CDR3, as DNA: TGTGCCAGCACCGACGGAGCGGGGGGAACCGGGGAGCTGTTTTTT. Amino acids: CASTDGAGGTGELFF. The rearrangement joins TRBV2 to TRBJ2-2; TRBD2 agrees at 9 bases. Germline V gene lookup returns CDR1 SNHLY and CDR2 FYNNEI. The ends lost 7 bases at V and 5 bases at J; junction bases unmatched: 8. CDR3 length equals 15 residues.

J is TRBJ2-2 and V is TRBV12-5; 7 bases align to TRBD1. In germline, CDR1 is LGHNT, CDR2 FRNRAP. V was clipped by 11 bases and J by 5 bases; unmatched bases: 14. The length of the CDR3 is 15 residues. This CDR3 is CALRNRGMGTGELFF. The CDR3 region has the DNA TGTGCTCTAAGGAACAGGGGAATGGGGACCGGGGAGCTGTTTTTT.

The J gene is TRBJ2-3, the V gene TRBV2; TRBD1 is a possible D gene (6 bases). The CDR3 length is 13 residues. Trimming cost V 4 bases and J 1 base, with 6 bases left between them. From germline, CDR1 is SNHLY and CDR2 FYNNEI. CDR3 residues: CASSGQGTDTQYF. DNA of the CDR3: TGTGCCAGCAGTGGACAGGGCACAGATACGCAGTATTTT.

This chain uses TRBV27 with TRBJ1-5, with TRBD1 matching 11 bases. Germline assignment: CDR1 MNHEY and CDR2 SMNVEV (reference sequence). CDR3 size: 19 residues. In nucleotides, the CDR3 is TGTCCCCCCCCCATGGGGGTTTATAACCGGGACAGGGGGACCAGGGCCCAGCATTTT. Its protein product is CPPPMGVYNRDRGTRAQHF.

This chain connects TRBV28 to TRBJ1-5; D may be TRBD1 (6 bases). The CDR3 is 15 amino acids. Deletions cut 1 base from V and 2 bases from J, with 9 bases between. Germline loops: CDR1 MDHEN, CDR2 SYDVKM. The CDR3 reads CASSLFRGGNQPQHF. The DNA for the CDR3 is TGTGCCAGCAGTTTATTCAGGGGCGGCAATCAGCCCCAGCATTTT. Supplemented by reference TRBV28 and TRBJ1-5, the full variable domain reads DVKVTQSSRYLVKRTGEKVFLECVQDMDHENMFWYRQDPGLGLRLIYFSYDVKMKEKGDIPEGYSVSREKKERFSLILESASTNQTSMYLCASSLFRGGNQPQHFGDGTRLSIL.

V and J are TRBV7-9 and TRBJ2-3; 10 positions agree with TRBD1. With V trimmed by 1 base and J by 14 bases, 3 bases remained unmatched. Germline V gene lookup returns CDR1 SEHNR and CDR2 FQNEAQ (reference sequence). The CDR3 totals 12 residues. CDR3 in amino acids: CASSLGDRGLYF. CDR3 nucleotides: TGTGCCAGCAGCTTAGGGGACAGGGGTTTGTATTTT.